What follows are 5 T cell receptor beta chains derived from one specimen sequenced in a study of T-cell memory formation after mild COVID-19. Each CDR3 protein is one row after TCRdb ran MiXCR on the 5' RACE reads. Of 85,000 to 130,000 distinct CDR3 sequences in the sample, 11% were seen once. The sample was PBMCs or a T cell subset sorted from them (not recorded which). The receptor set was obtained from a man aged 18 to 35 who had mild COVID-19 (a few samples of this study predate the infection). Cell type and time point are not known.

This clonotype showed up many times. The chain combines TRBV7-6 with TRBJ2-7; D is possibly TRBD1 (5 bases). The CDR3 sequence is 14 residues long. Trimming removed 5 bases at V and 2 bases at J, with 13 bases between. Per the germline V gene, CDR1 is SGHVS and CDR2 is FNYEAQ. CDR3 residues: CASSPAQGAYEQYV. CDR3 DNA sequence: TGTGCCAGCAGCCCAGCACAAGGGGCCTACGAGCAGTACGTC.

There are many counts of this clonotype. J is TRBJ2-7 and V is TRBV20-1, with D unclear. The length of the CDR3 is 12 residues. Germline V gives CDR1 DFQATT, CDR2 SNEGSKA (reference sequence). With 3 bases removed from V and 0 bases from J, the gap between germline ends came to 6 bases. Written as DNA, the CDR3 is TGCAGTGCTAGTTATAACTCCTACGAGCAGTACTTC. Protein product: CSASYNSYEQYF.

The V call is TRBV15, the J call TRBJ2-3; 7 bases map to TRBD2. The CDR3 is made up of 16 amino acids. Germline-derived CDR1 and CDR2 are LNHNV and YYDKDF (reference sequence). The junction had 9 bases not matched to a gene; V was cut back by 5 bases and J by 1 base. The CDR3 reads CATSEGAGCRTDTQYF. CDR3 nucleotide sequence: TGTGCCACCAGCGAGGGAGCGGGGTGTCGCACAGATACGCAGTATTTT.

The rearrangement joins TRBV12-5 to TRBJ2-2, with a possible D match to TRBD2 (6 bases). CDR1 is LGHNT and CDR2 is FRNRAP in the germline V gene. The V end lost 5 bases, the J end lost 4 bases, and 11 bases lay between the germline ends. This CDR3 comprises 14 residues. The CDR3 region has the DNA TGTGCTAGTGGTCCTCGGGGGATCACCGGGGAGCTGTTTTTT. Residues: CASGPRGITGELFF.

The rearrangement links TRBV9 to TRBJ2-1; TRBD1 is a possible D gene (6 bases). V was cut by 7 bases and J by 7 bases, with 15 bases left in between. The CDR3 runs 13 residues. CDR1 and CDR2 (germline): SGDLS, YYNGEE. The CDR3 DNA reads as TGTGCCAGCGGGCTAAAGGGGGAAAATGAGCAGTTCTTC. This encodes CASGLKGENEQFF.